This is a list of T cell receptor beta chains from one sample in a study of shared clonotypes between healthy human individuals. Generated by immunoSEQ multiplex PCR, the TCRdb table keeps only in-frame clones and is missing some. The data show roughly 1.5 million clones, around 98% seen once. Sequencing was carried out using naive CD4+ T cells sorted from blood. The receptor set was obtained from a man aged 30-40 years in good health. CDR3s include the opening cysteine and the closing phenylalanine or tryptophan. Fields, in order: CDR3 length, V gene, D gene, clone size, J gene, CDR3 DNA, CDR3 protein. A D gene is named only where the DNA matches it firmly. Size is stated for part of the rows, as once, few or many counts, or as a class when the clone is expanded.

>15|TRBV5-1|-|-|TRBJ2-5
TGCGCCAGTTCACCCGGGACAAGCACCCAAGAGACCCAGTACTTC
CASSPGTSTQETQYF
>15|TRBV11-2|TRBD2|once|TRBJ2-5
TGTGCCAGCAGCCGAATTAGCGGGAGTTGGGAGACCCAGTACTTC
CASSRISGSWETQYF
>12|TRBV5-6|-|-|TRBJ2-7
TGTGCCAGCAGCTTGCTGGATAGCGTGCAGTACTTC
CASSLLDSVQYF
>15|TRBV5-3|TRBD1|-|TRBJ1-4
TGTGCCAGAAGCTTTTTATGGACAGGGGATGAAAAACTGTTTTTT
CARSFLWTGDEKLFF
>18|TRBV7-9|TRBD2|-|TRBJ2-1
TGTGCCAGCAGCTTAGCCCGTGAGGCGGGAGGGGAATACAATGAGCAGTTCTTC
CASSLAREAGGEYNEQFF
>17|TRBV14|TRBD2|-|TRBJ2-3
TGTGCCAGCAGCCAAGATCCCCTGCGGGAGGAGATAGATACGCAGTATTTT
CASSQDPLREEIDTQYF
>15|TRBV5-5|TRBD2|-|TRBJ2-1
TGTGCCAGCAGCTTCGGACTAGCATCCTACAATGAGCAGTTCTTC
CASSFGLASYNEQFF
>13|TRBV11-3|-|-|TRBJ2-1
TGTGCCAGCAAGGCGCCGTCGGGAAGTGAGCAGTTCTTC
CASKAPSGSEQFF
>15|TRBV9|TRBD2|-|TRBJ2-1
TGTGCCAGCAGCGCCGCTAGCGGGATTAACAATGAGCAGTTCTTC
CASSAASGINNEQFF
>14|TRBV7-2|-|once|TRBJ2-5
TGTGCCAGCAGCCCCGACAGTCCGGAAGAGACCCAGTACTTC
CASSPDSPEETQYF
>16|TRBV5-5|-|-|TRBJ2-7
TGTGCCAGCAGCTTTTGGTGGGACACCAGCGCCTACGAGCAGTACTTC
CASSFWWDTSAYEQYF
>16|TRBV6-6|TRBD2|-|TRBJ2-2
TGTGCCACCGGGGTCCTAGGGCGGGAGCACACCGGGGAGCTGTTTTTT
CATGVLGREHTGELFF
>11|TRBV13|-|-|TRBJ2-1
TGTGCCAGCAGCTTCTTCTCGGAGCAGTTCTTC
CASSFFSEQFF
>14|TRBV25-1|-|-|TRBJ2-2
TGTGCCAGCAGTGGGCAGATAAACACCGGGGAGCTGTTTTTT
CASSGQINTGELFF
>15|TRBV19|-|-|TRBJ2-3
TGTGCCAGTAGTCCCCCAGGGAAAGGCACAGATACGCAGTATTTT
CASSPPGKGTDTQYF
>13|TRBV28|-|-|TRBJ2-1
TGTGCCAGCAGTTTAAAGGCCTACAATGAGCAGTTCTTC
CASSLKAYNEQFF
>15|TRBV5-1|-|-|TRBJ2-5
TGCGCCAGCAGCCTATTCCACGGGCCCCAAGAGACCCAGTACTTC
CASSLFHGPQETQYF
>15|TRBV28|-|-|TRBJ1-5
TGTGCCAGCAGTTTGCTGGGGTTTCGGAATCAGCCCCAGCATTTT
CASSLLGFRNQPQHF
>12|TRBV5-6|-|-|TRBJ2-3
TGTGCCAGCAGCTTGGCGCCAGATACGCAGTATTTT
CASSLAPDTQYF
>15|TRBV9|-|-|TRBJ2-1
TGTGCCAGCAGCGTAGGGGGGACGACCTACAATGAGCAGTTCTTC
CASSVGGTTYNEQFF
>13|TRBV28|-|once|TRBJ1-5
TGTGCCAGCAGTTTTCGAGGGCCTCAGCCCCAGCATTTT
CASSFRGPQPQHF
>15|TRBV5-8|TRBD2|-|TRBJ2-1
TGTGCCAGCAGCTGGGGCGGGAGGGGATACAATGAGCAGTTCTTC
CASSWGGRGYNEQFF
>12|TRBV6-1|-|-|TRBJ2-7
TGTGCCAGCAGTGTCATTGGCTACGAGCAGTACTTC
CASSVIGYEQYF
>16|TRBV11-2|-|-|TRBJ2-7
TGTGCCAGCAGCTTAGAAGGGTTAGCGGCCTCCTACGAGCAGTACTTC
CASSLEGLAASYEQYF
>13|TRBV27|-|-|TRBJ2-7
TGTGCCAGCAGTTTAAGCGGATCCTACGAGCAGTACTTC
CASSLSGSYEQYF
>15|TRBV9|-|-|TRBJ2-5
TGTGCCAGCAGCCTCAGCGGAACTGGCTCAGAGACCCAGTACTTC
CASSLSGTGSETQYF
>18|TRBV27|TRBD2|-|TRBJ2-3
TGTGCCAGCATGGACCGCGAATATAGCGGGAGGGAACGGGATACGCAGTATTTT
CASMDREYSGRERDTQYF
>15|TRBV5-4|TRBD2|-|TRBJ2-7
TGTGCCAGCGCTCCCAAAGGCCTAGCGGGCCACGAGCAGTACTTC
CASAPKGLAGHEQYF
>15|TRBV9|-|-|TRBJ2-3
TGTGCCAGCAGCGTAGATGCGGCAAATGCTGATACGCAGTATTTT
CASSVDAANADTQYF
>16|TRBV11-3|-|-|TRBJ2-1
TGTGCCAGCAGCCCCTACTACCCTATGGGGAACAATGAGCAGTTCTTC
CASSPYYPMGNNEQFF
>15|TRBV28|TRBD1|-|TRBJ1-5
TGTGCCAGCAGTATACAGGACAGGGCCCGAAAGCCCCAGCATTTT
CASSIQDRARKPQHF
>15|TRBV9|-|-|TRBJ2-5
TGTGCCAGCAGCGGAAGGACCCCCTGGGAGGAGACCCAGTACTTC
CASSGRTPWEETQYF
>14|TRBV5-1|TRBD2|once|TRBJ2-1
TGCGCCAGCAGCTTGGGGGGTAGCGGGTATGAGCAGTTCTTC
CASSLGGSGYEQFF
>18|TRBV11-2|TRBD1|-|TRBJ2-3
TGTGCCAGCAGCTTACGGGGACAGGACTATACTAGCACAGATACGCAGTATTTT
CASSLRGQDYTSTDTQYF
>13|TRBV4-1|-|-|TRBJ2-3
TGCGCCAGCAGCCCGACGGGCCCCGGTACGCAGTATTTT
CASSPTGPGTQYF
>15|TRBV4-2|TRBD2|once|TRBJ2-5
TGTGCCAGCAGCCGAACGACTAGCGGCCAAGAGACCCAGTACTTC
CASSRTTSGQETQYF
>13|TRBV5-6|-|-|TRBJ1-2
TGTGCCAGCAAATGGGCCTCTAACTATGGCTACACCTTC
CASKWASNYGYTF
>13|TRBV5-4|-|-|TRBJ2-7
TGTGCCAGCAGCCTTACAGGGTTGGACGAGCAGTACTTC
CASSLTGLDEQYF
>15|TRBV5-5|TRBD1|-|TRBJ1-3
TGTGCCAGCAGCATCATAGGGACAGGGGGAAACACCATATATTTT
CASSIIGTGGNTIYF
>13|TRBV5-4|-|-|TRBJ2-5
TGTGCCAGCAGCCGACAGATACAAGAGACCCAGTACTTC
CASSRQIQETQYF
>15|TRBV4-3|TRBD1|-|TRBJ2-1
TGCGCCAGCAGCCACCGACAGGGCTCCTACAATGAGCAGTTCTTC
CASSHRQGSYNEQFF